The rows below give T cell receptor beta chains drawn from one sample of a study of OX40 agonist ivuxolimab in advanced cancers. Measured with immunoSEQ multiplex PCR; TCRdb has only the in-frame clones, and not every one. The data show about 26,000 clones, around four fifths seen once. The input for sequencing was CD4+ or CD8+ T cells sorted from blood, taken in a trial of the OX40 agonist ivuxolimab. These receptors all come from an adult with an advanced solid tumor such as melanoma, head and neck, liver or kidney cancer. CDR3s include the opening cysteine and the closing phenylalanine or tryptophan. A D gene is named only where the DNA matches it firmly. Some rows have no size entry. The others give once, few or many, or a class for an expanded clone.

abundance,d_gene,j_gene,v_gene,CDR3nt,CDR3aa
NA,NA,TRBJ2-3,TRBV4-1,TGCGCCAGCAGCCAAGATCCAGGCAGTAGCACAGATACGCAGTATTTT,CASSQDPGSSTDTQYF
NA,NA,TRBJ2-1,TRBV11-3,TGTGCCAGCAGCTCCGCCGAGGCCCTCTACAATGAGCAGTTCTTC,CASSSAEALYNEQFF
NA,NA,TRBJ2-7,TRBV5-1,TGCGCCAGCAGCTTGGGACAGGGAGGCTACGAGCAGTACTTC,CASSLGQGGYEQYF
large,TRBD2,TRBJ2-2,TRBV7-8,TGTGCCAGCAGCGAACTAGCGGGAGGGCCGATAGGGAACACCGGGGAGCTGTTTTTT,CASSELAGGPIGNTGELFF
NA,NA,TRBJ2-7,TRBV29-1,TGCAGCGTTGAGGGACACTCTTACGAGCAGTACTTC,CSVEGHSYEQYF
NA,NA,TRBJ2-5,TRBV21-1,TGTGCCAGCAAACTCTTAAATTATAGGATGTTCGGGGAGACCCAGTACTTC,CASKLLNYRMFGETQYF
NA,NA,TRBJ1-1,TRBV4-2,TGTGCCAGCAGCCCCATGGGGAAGACTGAAGCTTTCTTT,CASSPMGKTEAFF
NA,TRBD1,TRBJ1-2,TRBV19,TGTGCCAGTAGTATAGTTCCAGGGGGCCATGGCTACACCTTC,CASSIVPGGHGYTF
NA,TRBD1,TRBJ2-7,TRBV30,TGTGCCTGGAGTATGGAGACAGGGCCCACCTACGAGCAGTACTTC,CAWSMETGPTYEQYF
NA,NA,TRBJ2-1,TRBV21-1,TGTGCCAGCAGCAAAGGAGGGGGACAGGGGGCCGATGAGCAGTTCTTC,CASSKGGGQGADEQFF